What follows is one T cell receptor (beta chain) and its context. CDR1 and CDR2 from the germline V gene are MNHNY and SVGAGI (reference sequence). The junction had 11 bases not matched to a gene; V was cut back by 6 bases and J by 6 bases. This CDR3 is 15 amino acids long. This sample was included in a study of control samples from healthy donors and cancer patients. Assay: immunoSEQ multiplex PCR; the TCRdb copy retains only in-frame clones and omits some. The data show 50,000 to 70,000 clones, around 90% seen once. The sequence was collected from a man over 45 in good health. V is TRBV6-6 and J is TRBJ2-1; 7 bases are shared with TRBD2. Material for sequencing was blood. The CDR3 bases are TGTGCCAGCAGCTCCGGGCTAGCGGTTACCAATGAGCAGTTCTTC. Amino acids: CASSSGLAVTNEQFF.